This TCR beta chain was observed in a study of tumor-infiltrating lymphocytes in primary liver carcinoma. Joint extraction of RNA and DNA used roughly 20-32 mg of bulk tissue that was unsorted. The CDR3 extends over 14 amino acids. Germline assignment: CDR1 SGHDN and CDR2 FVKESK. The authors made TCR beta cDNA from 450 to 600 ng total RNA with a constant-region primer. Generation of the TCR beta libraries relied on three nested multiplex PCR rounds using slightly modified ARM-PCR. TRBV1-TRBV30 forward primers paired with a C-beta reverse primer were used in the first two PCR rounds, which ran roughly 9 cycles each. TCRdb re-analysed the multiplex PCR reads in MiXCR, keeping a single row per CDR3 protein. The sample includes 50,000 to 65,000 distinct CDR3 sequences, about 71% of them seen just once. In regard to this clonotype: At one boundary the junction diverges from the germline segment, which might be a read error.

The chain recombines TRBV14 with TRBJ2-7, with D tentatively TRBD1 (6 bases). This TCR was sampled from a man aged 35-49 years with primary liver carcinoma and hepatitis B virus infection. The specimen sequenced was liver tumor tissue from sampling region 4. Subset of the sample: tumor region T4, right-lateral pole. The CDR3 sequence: CANSQWDLRDKQYF. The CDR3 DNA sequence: TGTGCCAACAGCCAATGGGACCTTCGGGACAAGCAGTACTTC.